The rows below give T cell receptor beta chains drawn from one sample of a study of T cell responses to AZD1222 COVID-19 vaccine. The table came from immunoSEQ multiplex PCR; TCRdb's copy has only in-frame clones and leaves some out. The table has 110,000 to 150,000 clones, around nine tenths seen once. This sample comprised peripheral blood, obtained on day 0 of AZD1222 vaccination. The receptors derive from an adult in good health. CDR3s include the opening cysteine and the closing phenylalanine or tryptophan. Each record gives: D gene, V gene, clone size, J gene, CDR3 protein, CDR3 DNA. The D gene is left open where the match is weak. Size tells how often a clone was seen (once, few, many) or the class of an expanded clone, and some rows leave it out.

TRBD2,TRBV6-5,-,TRBJ2-1,CASKARGGQNEQFF,TGTGCCAGCAAGGCTCGGGGGGGCCAAAATGAGCAGTTCTTC
-,TRBV11-2,-,TRBJ2-1,CASSREFPYNEQFF,TGTGCCAGCAGCCGGGAGTTTCCTTACAATGAGCAGTTCTTC
TRBD1,TRBV30,-,TRBJ1-5,CACADREDQPQHF,TGTGCCTGCGCAGACAGGGAAGATCAGCCCCAGCATTTT
-,TRBV7-2,-,TRBJ1-5,CASSLAHRVGQPQHF,TGTGCCAGCAGCTTAGCGCACAGGGTGGGACAGCCCCAGCATTTT
-,TRBV5-1,-,TRBJ1-1,CASSWDRRNTEAFF,TGCGCCAGCAGCTGGGACCGGCGGAACACTGAAGCTTTCTTT
-,TRBV6-2/TRBV6-3,-,TRBJ2-1,CASSQVVTNEQFF,TGTGCCAGCAGCCAGGTGGTAACCAATGAGCAGTTCTTC
-,TRBV7-9,-,TRBJ1-3,CASAISGNTIYF,TGTGCCAGTGCTATCTCTGGAAACACCATATATTTT
TRBD1,TRBV3-1/TRBV3-2,-,TRBJ1-2,CASSLGTVPNYGYTF,TGTGCCAGCAGTTTAGGGACAGTTCCTAACTATGGCTACACCTTC
-,TRBV7-9,many,TRBJ2-2,CASSLAGYTGELFF,TGTGCCAGCAGCCTAGCAGGGTACACCGGGGAGCTGTTTTTT
TRBD1,TRBV10-3,-,TRBJ2-2,CAISEPGTGYTGELFF,TGTGCCATCAGTGAGCCCGGGACAGGGTACACCGGGGAGCTGTTTTTT
-,TRBV7-2,-,TRBJ2-5,CASSRDFRQETQYF,TGTGCCAGCAGCCGGGACTTTCGGCAAGAGACCCAGTACTTC
TRBD1,TRBV5-6,-,TRBJ1-3,CASSLPGQGSENTIYF,TGTGCCAGCAGCTTACCGGGACAGGGGTCAGAAAACACCATATATTTT
-,TRBV27,-,TRBJ1-1,CASSSQIGAGDMNTEAFF,TGTGCCAGCAGTTCTCAAATCGGGGCGGGAGATATGAACACTGAAGCTTTCTTT
-,TRBV3-1/TRBV3-2,-,TRBJ1-1,CASSQEVTEAFF,TGTGCCAGCAGCCAGGAAGTTACTGAAGCTTTCTTT
-,TRBV30,-,TRBJ1-1,CAWRGVDGEAFF,TGTGCCTGGAGGGGGGTGGATGGGGAAGCTTTCTTT
TRBD1,TRBV7-8,-,TRBJ1-6,CASSQDRASPLHF,TGTGCCAGCAGCCAGGACAGGGCTTCACCCCTCCACTTT
TRBD1,TRBV6-6,-,TRBJ1-5,CASRGTGVSQPQHF,TGTGCCAGCAGGGGGACAGGGGTAAGTCAGCCCCAGCATTTT
-,TRBV6-5,once,TRBJ1-1,CASSYSNVETEAFF,TGTGCCAGCAGTTACTCGAATGTGGAGACTGAAGCTTTCTTT
-,TRBV24-1,-,TRBJ1-1,CATSEGTEAFF,TGTGCCACCAGTGAGGGGACTGAAGCTTTCTTT
-,TRBV28,-,TRBJ2-5,CASSFVGILQETQYF,TGTGCCAGCAGTTTCGTGGGAATACTCCAAGAGACCCAGTACTTC
TRBD1,TRBV9,-,TRBJ1-1,CASSVGGTGGHTEAFF,TGTGCCAGCAGCGTAGGGGGGACAGGGGGCCACACTGAAGCTTTCTTT
TRBD2,TRBV2,-,TRBJ2-7,CASGLATYEQYF,TGTGCCAGCGGACTAGCCACCTACGAGCAGTACTTC
TRBD2,TRBV7-2,once,TRBJ2-7,CASSNSGRLVEQYF,TGTGCCAGCAGCAATAGCGGGAGGTTAGTCGAGCAGTACTTC
-,TRBV3-1/TRBV3-2,-,TRBJ2-3,CASSLRGGDTQYF,TGTGCCAGCAGCCTTCGAGGGGGAGATACGCAGTATTTT
TRBD2,TRBV4-1,once,TRBJ2-1,CASRLRREWLNEQFF,TGCGCCAGCAGATTACGGCGGGAGTGGCTCAATGAGCAGTTCTTC
-,TRBV4-1,-,TRBJ1-6,CASSPDTYNSPLHF,TGCGCCAGCAGCCCGGACACTTATAATTCACCCCTCCACTTT
-,TRBV19,-,TRBJ2-5,CASSMGLRVGETQYF,TGTGCCAGTAGTATGGGTCTTCGCGTCGGCGAGACCCAGTACTTC
TRBD1,TRBV28,-,TRBJ2-2,CASSLRDRYTGELFF,TGTGCCAGCAGTCTTCGGGACAGATACACCGGGGAGCTGTTTTTT
-,TRBV5-1,-,TRBJ2-1,CASSSPGSTGEQFF,TGCGCCAGCAGCAGCCCCGGGAGCACCGGGGAGCAGTTCTTC
TRBD1,TRBV6-5,-,TRBJ2-4,CASRQGAKNIQYF,TGTGCCAGCAGACAGGGGGCCAAAAACATTCAGTACTTC
-,TRBV10-3,-,TRBJ2-7,CAISEKVPGTYEQYF,TGTGCCATCAGTGAGAAAGTTCCGGGAACCTACGAGCAGTACTTC
-,TRBV7-2,once,TRBJ1-6,CASSSPISTPLHF,TGTGCCAGCAGCTCCCCAATTAGTACACCCCTCCACTTT
TRBD1,TRBV10-1,-,TRBJ2-1,CASRAAGTGSFNEQFF,TGCGCCAGCAGGGCAGCCGGGACAGGGTCCTTTAATGAGCAGTTCTTC
TRBD1,TRBV12-3/TRBV12-4,-,TRBJ1-2,CASRITGGPGYTF,TGTGCCAGCAGAATAACAGGGGGCCCTGGCTACACCTTC
-,TRBV11-3,-,TRBJ1-1,CASGSYMNTEAFF,TGTGCCAGCGGAAGTTATATGAACACTGAAGCTTTCTTT
-,TRBV7-9,-,TRBJ1-1,CASSFRQDEAFF,TGTGCCAGCAGCTTCCGACAGGATGAAGCTTTCTTT
-,TRBV9,-,TRBJ1-1,CASSLGGRVENTEAFF,TGTGCCAGCAGCTTGGGGGGAAGGGTAGAGAACACTGAAGCTTTCTTT
-,TRBV5-5,few,TRBJ2-5,CASSYQETQYF,TGTGCCAGCAGCTACCAAGAGACCCAGTACTTC
-,TRBV9,-,TRBJ1-2,CASSVSTGKGYGYTF,TGTGCCAGCAGCGTCTCAACAGGGAAGGGCTATGGCTACACCTTC
TRBD1,TRBV7-2,many,TRBJ1-2,CASSSGQLVGYTF,TGTGCCAGCAGCTCGGGACAGCTCGTTGGCTACACCTTC
TRBD1,TRBV5-1,-,TRBJ1-3,CASSLRTGALGNTIYF,TGCGCCAGCAGCCTAAGGACAGGGGCCCTTGGAAACACCATATATTTT
-,TRBV7-9,-,TRBJ2-5,CASSFLSGDFETQYF,TGTGCCAGCAGCTTCTTGTCAGGGGATTTTGAGACCCAGTACTTC
-,TRBV5-4,-,TRBJ1-1,CASLGGTEAFF,TGTGCCAGCCTTGGGGGCACTGAAGCTTTCTTT
-,TRBV7-9,-,TRBJ2-7,CASSLSQGSYEQYF,TGTGCCAGCAGCTTATCGCAAGGTAGCTACGAGCAGTACTTC
-,TRBV7-9,-,TRBJ1-1,CASSLGLLEAFF,TGTGCCAGCAGCTTAGGCTTGTTGGAAGCTTTCTTT
-,TRBV4-2,once,TRBJ2-7,CASSQDLDRSYEQYF,TGTGCCAGCAGCCAAGATCTCGACAGGTCATACGAGCAGTACTTC
-,TRBV4-1,-,TRBJ2-7,CASSQVGRSYEQYF,TGCGCCAGCAGCCAAGTCGGGCGATCCTACGAGCAGTACTTC
-,TRBV5-5,-,TRBJ2-5,CASSRPQETQYF,TGTGCCAGCAGCCGACCCCAAGAGACCCAGTACTTC
TRBD1,TRBV27,-,TRBJ1-6,CASSLSFLPRQGNSPLHF,TGTGCCAGCAGTTTATCGTTTTTGCCCCGACAGGGGAATTCACCCCTCCACTTT
-,TRBV19,-,TRBJ2-7,CASSIAPGSYEQYF,TGTGCCAGTAGTATAGCCCCCGGCTCCTACGAGCAGTACTTC
TRBD1,TRBV7-9,-,TRBJ1-2,CASSPDRVHYGYTF,TGTGCCAGCAGCCCGGACAGGGTTCACTATGGCTACACCTTC
TRBD1,TRBV4-3,-,TRBJ1-2,CASSQHRGFGYGYTF,TGCGCCAGCAGCCAACACAGGGGCTTTGGCTATGGCTACACCTTC
-,TRBV11-2,once,TRBJ2-7,CASSLGYYEQYF,TGTGCCAGCAGCCTCGGCTATTACGAGCAGTACTTC